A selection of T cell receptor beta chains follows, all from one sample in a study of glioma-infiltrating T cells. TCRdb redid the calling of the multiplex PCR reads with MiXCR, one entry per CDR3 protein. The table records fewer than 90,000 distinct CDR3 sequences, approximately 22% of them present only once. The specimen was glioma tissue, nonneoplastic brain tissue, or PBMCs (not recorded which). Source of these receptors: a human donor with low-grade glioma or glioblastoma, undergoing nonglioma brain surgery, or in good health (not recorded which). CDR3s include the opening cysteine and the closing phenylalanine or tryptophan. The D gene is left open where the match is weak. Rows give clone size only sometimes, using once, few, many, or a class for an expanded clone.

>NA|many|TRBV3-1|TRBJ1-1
CASSNRGEAFF
TGTGCCAGCAGCAATCGGGGTGAAGCTTTCTTT
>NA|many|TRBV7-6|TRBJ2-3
CASSLRWGGTDTQYF
TGTGCCAGCAGCTTAAGATGGGGGGGCACAGATACGCAGTATTTT
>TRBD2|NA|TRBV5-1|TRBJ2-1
CASSLAGASGQFF
TGCGCCAGCTCCCTAGCGGGGGCCTCAGGGCAGTTCTTC
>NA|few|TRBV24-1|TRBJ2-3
CATSDLRSQGDTDTQYF
TGTGCCACCAGTGACTTGAGGTCACAGGGAGACACAGATACGCAGTATTTT
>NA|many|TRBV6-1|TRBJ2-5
CASSLPMGGQETQYF
TGTGCCAGCAGTTTACCGATGGGGGGCCAAGAGACCCAGTACTTC
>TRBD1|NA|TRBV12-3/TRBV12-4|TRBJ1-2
CASSFGDRDYGYTF
TGTGCCAGCAGTTTTGGGGACAGGGATTATGGCTACACCTTC
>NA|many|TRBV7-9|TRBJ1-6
CASSLVGLYNSPLHF
TGTGCCAGCAGCTTAGTGGGACTTTATAATTCACCCCTCCACTTT
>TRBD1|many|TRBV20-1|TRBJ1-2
CSARRQGPQYGYTF
TGCAGTGCCCGGAGACAGGGACCACAGTATGGCTACACCTTC
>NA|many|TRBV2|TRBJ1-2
CASNCWDILCYGYTF
TGTGCCAGCAATTGCTGGGACATTCTGTGCTATGGCTACACCTTC
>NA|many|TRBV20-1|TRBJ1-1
CSASLRSMNTEAFF
TGCAGTGCTTCTCTTAGGAGCATGAACACTGAAGCTTTCTTT
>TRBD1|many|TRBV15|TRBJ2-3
CATSRRQGSIDTQYF
TGTGCCACCAGCAGAAGACAGGGGAGTATAGATACGCAGTATTTT
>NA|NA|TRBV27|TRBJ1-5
CASSLSSISPQHF
TGTGCCAGCAGTTTATCGAGCATCAGTCCCCAGCATTTT
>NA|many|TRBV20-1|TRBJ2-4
CSARSPERAKNIQYF
TGCAGTGCTAGGTCCCCTGAGAGAGCCAAAAACATTCAGTACTTC
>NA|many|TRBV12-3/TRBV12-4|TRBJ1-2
CASSSQNYGYTF
TGTGCCAGCAGTTCTCAGAACTATGGCTACACCTTC
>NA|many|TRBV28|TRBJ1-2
CASSPLTNNYGYTF
TGTGCCAGCAGTCCCCTAACTAATAACTATGGCTACACCTTC
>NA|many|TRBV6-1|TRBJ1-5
CASSESQGPLQPQHF
TGTGCCAGCAGTGAGTCACAGGGTCCCCTTCAGCCCCAGCATTTT
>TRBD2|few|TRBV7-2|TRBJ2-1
CASSLAGTTKQFF
TGTGCCAGCAGCTTAGCCGGGACTACCAAGCAGTTCTTC
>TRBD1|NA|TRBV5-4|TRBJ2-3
CASRPGQYTDTQYF
TGTGCCAGCAGACCGGGACAGTACACAGATACGCAGTATTTT
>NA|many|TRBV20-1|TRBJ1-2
CSAGDESGYGYTF
TGCAGCGCAGGGGATGAGAGCGGCTATGGCTACACCTTC
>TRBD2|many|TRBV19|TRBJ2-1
CASSSIRTSGSDEQFF
TGTGCCAGTAGTTCAATCCGGACTAGCGGGAGCGATGAGCAGTTCTTC
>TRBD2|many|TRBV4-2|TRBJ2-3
CASSQHLAGGLDTQYF
TGTGCCAGCAGCCAACACTTGGCGGGGGGGCTTGATACGCAGTATTTT
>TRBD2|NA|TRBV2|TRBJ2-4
CDSSVGGAGNIQYF
TGTGACAGCAGTGTCGGGGGGGCTGGAAACATTCAGTACTTC
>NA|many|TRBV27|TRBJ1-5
CASSPRSINQPQHF
TGTGCCAGCAGTCCAAGGAGTATCAATCAGCCCCAGCATTTT
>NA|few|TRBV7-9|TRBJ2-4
CASSLAPPLAKNIQYF
TGTGCCAGCAGCTTAGCCCCCCCTTTAGCCAAAAACATTCAGTACTTC
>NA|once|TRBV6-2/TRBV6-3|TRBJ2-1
CASSFDRQEEQFF
TGTGCCAGCAGTTTTGACAGGCAGGAGGAGCAGTTCTTC
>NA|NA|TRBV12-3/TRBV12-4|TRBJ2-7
CASSAQGPYEQYF
TGTGCCAGCAGTGCCCAGGGCCCCTACGAGCAGTACTTC
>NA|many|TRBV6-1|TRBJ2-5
CASSTQRAPQGTQYF
TGTGCCAGCAGTACCCAGCGGGCCCCCCAGGGAACCCAGTACTTC
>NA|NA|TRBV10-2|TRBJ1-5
CASSGGAPGNQPQHF
TGCGCCAGCAGTGGGGGAGCACCAGGCAATCAGCCCCAGCATTTT
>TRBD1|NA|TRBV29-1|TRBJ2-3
CSVARQGAFDTQYF
TGCAGCGTTGCCCGGCAGGGGGCTTTCGATACGCAGTATTTT
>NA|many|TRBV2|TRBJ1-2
CASRWGPVNYGYTF
TGTGCCAGCCGCTGGGGCCCCGTTAACTATGGCTACACCTTC
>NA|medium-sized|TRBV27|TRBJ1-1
CASSYQSYTEAFF
TGTGCCAGCAGTTATCAGAGCTACACTGAAGCTTTCTTT
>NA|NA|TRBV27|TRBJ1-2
CASSLVGGGRFGYTF
TGTGCCAGCAGTTTGGTTGGCGGGGGACGATTTGGCTACACCTTC
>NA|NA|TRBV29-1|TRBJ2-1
CSVGNQRISYNEQFF
TGCAGCGTGGGCAACCAGCGGATCTCCTACAATGAGCAGTTCTTC
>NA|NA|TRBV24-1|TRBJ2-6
CATSPWGRDGTGANVLTF
TGTGCCACCAGCCCCTGGGGCAGGGACGGAACTGGGGCCAACGTCCTGACTTTC